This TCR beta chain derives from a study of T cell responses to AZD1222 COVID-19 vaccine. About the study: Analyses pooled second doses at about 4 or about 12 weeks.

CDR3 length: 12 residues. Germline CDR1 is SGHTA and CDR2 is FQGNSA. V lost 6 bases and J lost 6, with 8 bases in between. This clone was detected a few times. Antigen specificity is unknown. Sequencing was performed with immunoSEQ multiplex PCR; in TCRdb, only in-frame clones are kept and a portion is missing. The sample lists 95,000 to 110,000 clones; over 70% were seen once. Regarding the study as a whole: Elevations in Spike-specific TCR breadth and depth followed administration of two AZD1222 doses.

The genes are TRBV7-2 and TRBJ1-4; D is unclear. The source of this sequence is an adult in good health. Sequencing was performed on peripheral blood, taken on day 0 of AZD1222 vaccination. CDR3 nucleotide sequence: TGTGCCAGCAGTAGGGTCGATGAAAAACTGTTTTTT. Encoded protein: CASSRVDEKLFF.